This entry lists 2 T cell receptor beta chains sequenced from one sample in a study of T cells in localized non-small cell lung cancer. Clones were read by immunoSEQ multiplex PCR, and TCRdb kept only the in-frame ones, dropping some. Found here are about 40,000 clones, 81% of them singletons; the top ten hold under 7.5%. The sequences come from peripheral blood mononuclear cells, collected before any cancer treatment. These receptors came from a male donor aged 60 or over with stage II lung adenocarcinoma.

Remarks on this clone: The junction does not match germline at one end; this may be a read error. V is TRBV2 and J is TRBJ2-7; D is undetermined. Germline CDR1 is SNHLY and CDR2 is FYNNEI. CDR3 size: 11 residues. This CDR3 reads CASSEIKSFHF. For the CDR3, the DNA is TGTGCCAGCAGTGAAATAAAGTCTTTCCACTTC.

The V gene is TRBV7-2, the J gene TRBJ1-2, with D uncertain. The V and J ends lost 1 base and 8 bases respectively, with 8 bases between them. Per the germline V gene, CDR1 is SGHTA and CDR2 is FQGNSA. The CDR3 is made up of 12 amino acids. The chain's CDR3 is CASSLGGLGYTF. The CDR3 region has the DNA TGTGCCAGCAGCTTAGGAGGGCTGGGCTACACCTTC.